This passage covers 4 T cell receptor beta chains from one sample sequenced in a study of metastatic and nonmetastatic thyroid tumors. The entire patient cohort was treatment-naive prior to thyroid surgery. With MiXCR, TCRdb called clones anew from the PCR reads. The table shows tens of thousands of clones, with 16% occurring only once. Sequencing was performed on blood. The receptors derive from a female donor with papillary thyroid cancer or a benign thyroid nodule (not recorded which). Some clones in this sample may be carry-over from other donors' samples.

With regard to this clone: Germline and junction disagree at one end, which may indicate a read error. The chain links TRBV6-2 or TRBV6-3 to TRBJ2-1; D is unclear. The CDR3 has 17 residues. Germline CDR1 and CDR2: MNHEY and SVGEGT. The CDR3 sequence is CASSLGEWRSSYNEHFF. The CDR3 bases are TGTGCCAGCAGCCTCGGTGAGTGGCGGAGCTCCTACAATGAGCATTTCTTC.

This clone has only one observation. This chain connects TRBV7-2 to TRBJ2-1; no definite D call. Looked up from germline, CDR1 is SGHTA and CDR2 is FQGNSA. Trimming pared 6 bases from V and 8 bases from J, leaving 17 bases between. This CDR3 has 14 amino acids. The CDR3 here is CASRPSMGVDEQFF. The CDR3 DNA reads TGTGCCAGCAGACCCTCCATGGGTGTCGATGAGCAGTTCTTC.

This clone has at least ten counts. V is TRBV19 and J is TRBJ2-2; D possibly uses TRBD1 or TRBD2 (5 bases each). The ends were cut back, 3 bases at V and 6 bases at J, with 17 bases in the middle. The CDR3 has 16 amino acids. The germline gives CDR1 LNHDA, CDR2 SQIVND (reference sequence). The CDR3 loop is CASSMARGQASGELFF. In nucleotides, the CDR3 is TGTGCCAGTAGTATGGCGAGGGGCCAGGCGTCCGGGGAGCTGTTTTTT.

This clone was counted at least ten times. This sequence joins TRBV20-1 and TRBJ2-3; TRBD1 aligns across 7 bases. CDR3 length: 15 amino acids. V lost 0 bases and J lost 1; bases outside the gene matches: 4. Germline CDR1 DFQATT, CDR2 SNEGSKA (reference sequence). The DNA for the CDR3 is TGCAGTGCTAGAGACGGACAGGTCGGCACAGATACGCAGTATTTT. Protein: CSARDGQVGTDTQYF.